This TCR beta chain originates from a study of T cell repertoires in cytomegalovirus infection. Study summary: HLA-B-restricted CMV epitopes that are well studied were used alongside recently identified HLA-C-restricted ones. Both a matching HLA type and CMV infection were indicated by public TCR beta signatures. Findings and limits, study-wide: Clonotype analysis showed dominance of the ex vivo response by HLA-C-restricted CMV-specific TCR beta clonotypes. Using cumulative public TCR beta family frequency, the authors identified those who carried CMV together with the relevant HLA.

This clonotype has at least ten counts. Its antigen is still unknown. V gave up 1 base and J gave up 5 bases; unmatched junction bases: 6. Germline loops: CDR1 SGHTA, CDR2 FQGNSA. The CDR3 is made up of 16 amino acids. TCRdb redid the calling of the reads with MiXCR, one entry per CDR3 protein. The sample contains 600,000 to 700,000 distinct CDR3 sequences, approximately 33% of which appear only once. The sample was cultured PBMCs, taken from culture after CMV antigen stimulation. The sequence was collected from a human donor in good health (CMV status not recorded). Some clones in this sample may be carry-over from other donors' samples. J is TRBJ2-3 and V is TRBV7-2; 10 nucleotides agree with TRBD2. The CDR3 coding sequence is TGTGCCAGCAGCTTAGAACCAGCGGGGGGGAGAGATACGCAGTATTTT. This encodes CASSLEPAGGRDTQYF.